This section outlines one TCR beta chain sequence together with its context. Those enrolled in Seattle joined during active infection and were followed longitudinally afterward. Some clones are missing from TCRdb's copy, which holds only in-frame ones; the method was immunoSEQ multiplex PCR. The repertoire holds roughly 480,000 clones, with 89% as singletons. The CDR3 totals 17 residues. Germline V gene data show CDR1 as MRHNA and CDR2 as SNTAGT. V shed 5 bases and J shed 3 bases, with 20 bases lying between them. The sample belongs to a study of blood T cell repertoires in COVID-19. Study as a whole: COVID-19 samples, acute and convalescent, were from the United States, Italy and Spain. PBMCs, B-cell-depleted T cells, or T cells provided the cDNA or gDNA that made up the material.

The specimen sequenced was peripheral blood. The chain uses TRBV6-4 and TRBJ2-1; possibly TRBD1 for D (6 bases). This TCR derives from a man aged 18-30 years with COVID-19, enrolled during active disease. The CDR3 region has the DNA TGTGCCAGCAGTTCTGGGACAACCTTGAATCGCTACAATGAGCAGTTCTTC. Protein product: CASSSGTTLNRYNEQFF.